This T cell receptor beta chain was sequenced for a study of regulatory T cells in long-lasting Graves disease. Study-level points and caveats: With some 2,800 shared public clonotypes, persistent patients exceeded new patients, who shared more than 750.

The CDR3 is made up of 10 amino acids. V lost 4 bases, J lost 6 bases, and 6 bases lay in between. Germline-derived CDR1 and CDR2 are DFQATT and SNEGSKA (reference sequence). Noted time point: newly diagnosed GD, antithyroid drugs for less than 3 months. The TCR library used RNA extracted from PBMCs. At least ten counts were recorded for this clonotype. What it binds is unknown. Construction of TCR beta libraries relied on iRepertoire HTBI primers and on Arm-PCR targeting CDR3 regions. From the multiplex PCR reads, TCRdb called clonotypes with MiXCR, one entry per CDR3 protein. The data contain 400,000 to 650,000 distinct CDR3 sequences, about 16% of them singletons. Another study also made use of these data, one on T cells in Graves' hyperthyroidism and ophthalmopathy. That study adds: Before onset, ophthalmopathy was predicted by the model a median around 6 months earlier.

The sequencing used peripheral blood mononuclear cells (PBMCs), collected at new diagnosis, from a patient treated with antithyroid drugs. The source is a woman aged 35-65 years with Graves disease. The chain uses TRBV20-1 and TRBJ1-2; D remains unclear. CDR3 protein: CSATVDGYTF. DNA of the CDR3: TGCAGTGCTACGGTGGATGGCTACACCTTC.